This T cell receptor beta chain is from a study of blood T cell repertoires in COVID-19. This clone came up once. V was shortened by 5 bases and J by 3 bases, with 8 bases between the two germline ends. The CDR3 totals 12 residues. Germline CDR1 and CDR2: SQVTM and ANQGSEA. This table comes from immunoSEQ multiplex PCR, and its TCRdb copy is limited to in-frame clones, with some not included. The table records a few hundred thousand clones, less than 90% of them present only once. The sequencing input was peripheral blood. V usage is TRBV29-1 and J usage is TRBJ1-5; D not certain. This clonotype was sampled from a woman aged 40 to 50 who had recovered from COVID-19. CDR3 region: CSVTVHNQPQHF. CDR3 sequence (DNA): TGCAGCGTTACGGTCCACAATCAGCCCCAGCATTTT.